Shown below are 5 T cell receptor beta chains from a single sample sequenced in a study of cytomegalovirus exposure and HLA in healthy donors (dated 2017 in TCRdb). The library was made by the immunoSEQ multiplex PCR assay. A mixture of 60 forward primers for TCR Vbeta segments and 13 reverse primers for TCR Jbeta segments was used in the multiplex PCR. The table was pulled from immuneACCESS by TCRdb, which kept in-frame rearrangements only. Such tables lose some clones; where checked, under half of the loss comes from unresolved V genes, and the rest has no known cause. Counted in this sample were 160,000 or so clones; over 75% of them appeared once. Around 0.52% of the sample belongs to the ten largest clones. Sequenced material: PBMCs. The receptors stem from a woman in her 50s in good health and CMV-seronegative.

This chain uses TRBV7-8 with TRBJ1-2; possibly TRBD1 for D (6 bases). The germline gives CDR1 SGHVS, CDR2 FQNEAQ. The CDR3 is 17 residues long. Deletions cut 0 bases from V and 7 bases from J, with 21 bases between. CDR3 residues: CASSLAPWDTRFAGYTF. DNA for the CDR3: TGTGCCAGCAGCTTAGCGCCCTGGGACACTAGATTCGCTGGCTACACCTTC. The variable domain in full, completed from reference TRBV7-8 and TRBJ1-2, reads GAGVSQSPRYKVAKRGQDVALRCDPISGHVSLFWYQQALGQGPEFLTYFQNEAQLDKSGLPSDRFFAERPEGSVSTLKIQRTQQEDSAVYLCASSLAPWDTRFAGYTFGSGTRLTVV.

The chain combines TRBV9 with TRBJ2-1; 7 nucleotides line up with TRBD2. The CDR3 extends over 15 amino acids. V lost 0 bases to trimming and J lost 4 bases; unmatched junction nucleotides: 4. The germline CDR1 and CDR2 sequences are SGDLS and YYNGEE. This CDR3 reads CASSVGGGKYNEQFF. The CDR3 bases are TGTGCCAGCAGCGTAGGCGGGGGAAAGTACAATGAGCAGTTCTTC.

This clone was counted a few times. The chain has TRBV5-1 and TRBJ1-2; D may be TRBD1 (6 bases). CDR3 length: 14 amino acids. Between the trimmed V and J ends, which lost 2 bases and 1 base, there was a span of 9 bases. The germline V gene encodes CDR1 SGHRS and CDR2 YFSETQ. The CDR3 protein is CASSFQGGNYGYTF. CDR3 nucleotides: TGCGCCAGCAGCTTCCAAGGGGGTAACTATGGCTACACCTTC.

The genes are TRBV2 and TRBJ2-7; tentatively, D is TRBD1 (7 bases). The V end lost 8 bases, the J end lost 4 bases, and 15 bases lay between the germline ends. The CDR3 contains 13 residues. Germline V lookup: CDR1 SNHLY, CDR2 FYNNEI. In nucleotides, the CDR3 is TGTGCCAGCGGCGGGACAGCTTTGTACGAGCAGTACTTC. Translated, it gives CASGGTALYEQYF. Full variable domain (remainder filled in from reference TRBV2 and TRBJ2-7): EPEVTQTPSHQVTQMGQEVILRCVPISNHLYFYWYRQILGQKVEFLVSFYNNEISEKSEIFDDQFSVERPDGSNFTLKIRSTKLEDSAMYFCASGGTALYEQYFGPGTRLTVT.

This CDR3 reads CASSLIPGGTNYGYTF. CDR3 nucleotides: TGTGCCAGCAGCTTAATCCCAGGAGGAACTAACTATGGCTACACCTTC. V and J are TRBV7-9 and TRBJ1-2; D is uncertain. CDR3 length: 16 residues. Germline V gives CDR1 SEHNR, CDR2 FQNEAQ (reference sequence). The V end lost 2 bases, the J end lost 0 bases, and 13 bases lay between the germline ends. The full variable domain, its missing parts supplied by reference TRBV7-9 and TRBJ1-2, is DTGVSQNPRHKITKRGQNVTFRCDPISEHNRLYWYRQTLGQGPEFLTYFQNEAQLEKSRLLSDRFSAERPKGSFSTLEIQRTEQGDSAMYLCASSLIPGGTNYGYTFGSGTRLTVV.